What follows are 5 T cell receptor beta chains derived from one specimen sequenced in a study of beta chain features in type 1 diabetes (dated by TCRdb to the late 2010s). Library construction relied on the immunoSEQ multiplex PCR assay. The High Capacity cDNA Reverse Transcription Kit was used to reverse transcribe all of the isolated RNA, meaning that expressed TCRB transcripts were what got sequenced. TCRdb obtained this table from immuneACCESS and retained in-frame rearrangements with V and J assigned. These tables miss some clones; where compared with another copy, unresolved V genes account for less than half of the shortfall, and the remainder is unexplained. For this sample there are roughly 300,000 clones; 7.5% to 9% appear just once. The ten largest clones take up approximately 0.44% of the sample. The sample was central memory CD4+ T cells from blood. These receptors all stem from a woman between 18 and 30 years old in good health.

The chain is built from TRBV19 and TRBJ2-7, with TRBD2 identical over 10 bases. This CDR3 is built from 15 residues. The ends lost 6 bases at V and 3 bases at J; junction bases unmatched: 8. Per germline, CDR1 LNHDA and CDR2 SQIVND (reference sequence). The CDR3 nucleotides are TGTGCCAGTAGCCGAAGCGGGAGGGGAAGCTACGAGCAGTACTTC. This gives the protein CASSRSGRGSYEQYF.

This clone was found a few times. Its ends do not fully match the called genes, so a read error is possible. The gene calls are TRBV7-3 and TRBJ2-1, with D tentatively TRBD1 or TRBD2 (6 bases each). Germline CDR1 SGHTA, CDR2 FQGTGA. This CDR3 is built from 14 residues. The chain's CDR3 is CASSLRGAYTEQFF. CDR3 in DNA: TGTGCCAGCAGCTTAAGGGGGGCGTACACTGAGCAGTTCTTC.

This clone was detected many times. J is TRBJ1-1 and V is TRBV19, with D hard to call. Trimming removed 7 bases at V and 11 bases at J, with 23 bases between. CDR3 length equals 14 residues. CDR1 LNHDA and CDR2 SQIVND come from the germline V gene (reference sequence). The CDR3 loop reads CASTARSSLLEAFF. Written as DNA, the CDR3 is TGTGCCAGTACCGCCCGATCGTCTCTACTTGAGGCTTTCTTT.

This clone has more than one count but fewer than ten. The chain is built from TRBV11-2 and TRBJ2-1; maybe TRBD1 (7 bases). Trimming removed 6 bases at V and 4 bases at J, with 22 bases between. Germline V gene lookup returns CDR1 SGHAT and CDR2 FQNNGV. The length of the CDR3 is 17 residues. This chain's CDR3 is CASRGGDDTGEYNEQFF. DNA for the CDR3: TGTGCCAGCAGGGGGGGCGATGACACAGGGGAGTACAATGAGCAGTTCTTC.

V usage is TRBV7-9 and J usage is TRBJ2-3; 7 nucleotides align to TRBD2. The ends lost 10 bases at V and 0 bases at J; junction bases unmatched: 7. The CDR3 sequence is 14 residues long. Germline V gene data show CDR1 as SEHNR and CDR2 as FQNEAQ (reference sequence). The CDR3 bases are TGTGCCATCCTAAAAGCGGGAAGCACAGATACGCAGTATTTT. Its translation is CAILKAGSTDTQYF.